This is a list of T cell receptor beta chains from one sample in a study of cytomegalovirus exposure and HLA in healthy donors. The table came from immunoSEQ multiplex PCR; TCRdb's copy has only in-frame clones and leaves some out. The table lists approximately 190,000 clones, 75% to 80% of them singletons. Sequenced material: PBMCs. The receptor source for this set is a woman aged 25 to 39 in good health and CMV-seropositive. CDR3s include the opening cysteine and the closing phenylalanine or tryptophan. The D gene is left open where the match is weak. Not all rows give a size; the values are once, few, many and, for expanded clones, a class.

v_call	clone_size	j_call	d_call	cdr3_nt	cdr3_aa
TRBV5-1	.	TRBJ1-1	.	TGCGCCAGCAGCTTGGGCCTTACCAGGGGGAACACTGAAGCTTTCTTT	CASSLGLTRGNTEAFF
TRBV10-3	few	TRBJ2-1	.	TGTGCCATCATGCGCGGGGCTGAGAACAATGAGCAGTTCTTC	CAIMRGAENNEQFF
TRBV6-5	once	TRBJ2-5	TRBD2	TGTGCCAGCAGTTACTCGACGGGGGGATCGCAAGAGACCCAGTACTTC	CASSYSTGGSQETQYF
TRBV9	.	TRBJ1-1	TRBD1	TGTGCCAGCAGCCCCGGGACAGTTCCTAACACTGAAGCTTTCTTT	CASSPGTVPNTEAFF
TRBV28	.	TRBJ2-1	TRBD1	TGTGCCAGCAGCTCAACCGGGACAGCCTACAATGAGCAGTTCTTC	CASSSTGTAYNEQFF
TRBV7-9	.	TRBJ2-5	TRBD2	TGTGCCAGCAGCTTAGGGGGGGGAGAGACCCAGTACTTC	CASSLGGGETQYF
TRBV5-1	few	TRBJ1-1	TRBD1	TGCGCCAGCAGCACGGGACAGGGGCTTCTTTCTGAAGCTTTCTTT	CASSTGQGLLSEAFF
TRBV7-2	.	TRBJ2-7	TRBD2	TGTGCCAGCAGCTTAGTAGCGGGTTACGAGCAGTACTTC	CASSLVAGYEQYF
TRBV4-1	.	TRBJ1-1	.	TGCGCCAGCAGCTCTCCCAGGGCGGGAACTGAAGCTTTCTTT	CASSSPRAGTEAFF
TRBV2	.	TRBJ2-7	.	TGTGCCAGCAGTGACTCATTCACGGGGGACTACGAGCAGTACTTC	CASSDSFTGDYEQYF
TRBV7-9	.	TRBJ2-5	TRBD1	TGTGCCAGCAGCCGGGACAGGGTGAACCAAGAGACCCAGTACTTC	CASSRDRVNQETQYF
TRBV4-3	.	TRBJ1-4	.	TGCGCCAGCAGCCAAGATGGGCAGAGAAATGAAAAACTGTTTTTT	CASSQDGQRNEKLFF
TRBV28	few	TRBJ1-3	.	TGTGCCAGCAGTTTCCCGGGAAAGACGTACTCTGGAAACACCATATATTTT	CASSFPGKTYSGNTIYF
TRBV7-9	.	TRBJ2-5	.	TGTGCCAGCAGCTTACCGGGGGTAAAAGAGACCCAGTACTTC	CASSLPGVKETQYF
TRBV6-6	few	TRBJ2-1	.	TGTGCCAGCAGTTATCAAGGTGGAGAATACAATGAGCAGTTCTTC	CASSYQGGEYNEQFF
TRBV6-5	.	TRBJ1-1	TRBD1	TGTGCCAGCAGTCCCGACAGGGCCCAAAACACTGAAGCTTTCTTT	CASSPDRAQNTEAFF
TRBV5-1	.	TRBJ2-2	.	TGCGCCAGCAGCTCGGACAGCTTCACCGGGGAGCTGTTTTTT	CASSSDSFTGELFF
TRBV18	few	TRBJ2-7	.	TGTGCCAGCTCACAAGCGGGTGGAACCTACGAGCAGTACTTC	CASSQAGGTYEQYF
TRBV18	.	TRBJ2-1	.	TGTGCCAGCTCACCCCGGGGGATCCGGAATGATGAGCAGTTCTTC	CASSPRGIRNDEQFF
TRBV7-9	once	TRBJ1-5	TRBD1	TGTGCCAGCAGCCAGGGGACAGTCAATCAGCCCCAGCATTTT	CASSQGTVNQPQHF
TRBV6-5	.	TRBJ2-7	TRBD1	TGTGCCACCTTTTCCCGGGACAGCTACGAGCAGTACTTC	CATFSRDSYEQYF
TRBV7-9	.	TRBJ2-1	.	TGTGCCAGCAGCTTCCTCCTTGGCCATGAGCAGTTCTTC	CASSFLLGHEQFF
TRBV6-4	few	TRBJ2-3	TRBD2	TGTGCCAGCAGTGACTCGGCTAGCGGGGGAACAGATACGCAGTATTTT	CASSDSASGGTDTQYF
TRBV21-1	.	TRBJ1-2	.	TGTGCCAGCAGCAAAGAACCGACAGGGGCGGGCGGCTACACCTTC	CASSKEPTGAGGYTF
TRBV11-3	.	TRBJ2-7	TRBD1	TGTGCCAGCACCCCGGGACAGACACACTCCTACGAGCAGTACTTC	CASTPGQTHSYEQYF
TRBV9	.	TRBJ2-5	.	TGTGCCAGCAGCGTAGCTACGGGCGGGTACCAAGAGACCCAGTACTTC	CASSVATGGYQETQYF
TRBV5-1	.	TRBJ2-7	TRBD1	TGCGCCAGCAGCTTTGCCCAGGTCCCCAGGGGGGAGCAGTACTTC	CASSFAQVPRGEQYF
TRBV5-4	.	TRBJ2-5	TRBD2	TGTGCCAGCAGCCCCAGCGGGAGCCGTCAGACCCAGTACTTC	CASSPSGSRQTQYF
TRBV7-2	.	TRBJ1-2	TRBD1	TGTGCCAGCAGCCCCGGGACAGGGCTCGGAAGATATGGCTACACCTTC	CASSPGTGLGRYGYTF
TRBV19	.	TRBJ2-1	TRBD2	TGTGCCAGTAGTAATAGCGGGAGCTCCTACAATGAGCAGTTCTTC	CASSNSGSSYNEQFF
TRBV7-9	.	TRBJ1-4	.	TGTGCCAGCAGCTTAGGCGTCGAGGCTGAAAAACTGTTTTTT	CASSLGVEAEKLFF
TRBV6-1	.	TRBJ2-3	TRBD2	TGTGCCAGCAGTGGACTAGCGGGAGGGCCAGATACGCAGTATTTT	CASSGLAGGPDTQYF
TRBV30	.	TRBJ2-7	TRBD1	TGTGCCTGGAGTCAGGGCGGGACAGGGGTGTACGAGCAGTACTTC	CAWSQGGTGVYEQYF
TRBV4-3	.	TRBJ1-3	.	TGCGCCAGCAGCCAAGATCTTCCGAGCTCTGGAAACACCATATATTTT	CASSQDLPSSGNTIYF
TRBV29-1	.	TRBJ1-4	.	TGCAGCGTTGCGGGAGTTGATGAAAAACTGTTTTTT	CSVAGVDEKLFF
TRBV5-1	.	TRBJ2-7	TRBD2	TGCGCCAGCAGCTTGGGACTAGCGGCCTCCTACGAGCAGTACTTC	CASSLGLAASYEQYF
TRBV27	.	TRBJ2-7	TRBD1	TGTGCCAGCAGCCGGACAGGGTTCTCCTACGAGCAGTACTTC	CASSRTGFSYEQYF
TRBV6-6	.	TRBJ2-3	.	TGTGCCAGCAGTTACTCGTTAGCAGCTACCACAGATACGCAGTATTTT	CASSYSLAATTDTQYF
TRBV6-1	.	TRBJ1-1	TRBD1	TGTGCCAGCAGTGTGACAGGGGGCATTGAAGCTTTCTTT	CASSVTGGIEAFF
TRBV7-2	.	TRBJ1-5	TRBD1	TGTGCCAGCAGCACGGGACAGGGACCTCAGCCCCAGCATTTT	CASSTGQGPQPQHF
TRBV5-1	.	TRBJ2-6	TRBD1	TGCGCCAGTGGAAAGGGGGCTACTGGGGCCAACGTCCTGACTTTC	CASGKGATGANVLTF
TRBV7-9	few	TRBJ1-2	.	TGTGCCAGCAGCTTAGCGGTGGACTATAGGTTAGCTAACTATGGCTACACCTTC	CASSLAVDYRLANYGYTF
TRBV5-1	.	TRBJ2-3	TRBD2	TGCGCCAGCAGCTCAACTAGCGGAAGCACAGATACGCAGTATTTT	CASSSTSGSTDTQYF
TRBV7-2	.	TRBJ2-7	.	TGTGCCAGCAGCCGCGGGCCTTCCTACGAGCAGTACTTC	CASSRGPSYEQYF
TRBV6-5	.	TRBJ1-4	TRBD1	TGTGCCAGCAGTTACCAACCGGGACAGAGTACTGAAAAACTGTTTTTT	CASSYQPGQSTEKLFF
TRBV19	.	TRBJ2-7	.	TGTGCCAGTAGTGCGGGGACGGGGAGCTCCTACGAGCAGTACTTC	CASSAGTGSSYEQYF
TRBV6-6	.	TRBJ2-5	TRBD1	TGTGCCAGCAGTTCCACAGGGGGAGAGACCCAGTACTTC	CASSSTGGETQYF
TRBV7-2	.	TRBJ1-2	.	TGTGCCAGCAGCTTAGTTACAGTCAACTATGGCTACACCTTC	CASSLVTVNYGYTF
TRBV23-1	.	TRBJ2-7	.	TGCGCCAGCAGTCAAAGCCCCTTAAGGCGGGTTCCCTACGAGCAGTACTTC	CASSQSPLRRVPYEQYF
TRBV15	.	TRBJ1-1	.	TGTGCCACCAGCAGAGATAGGGGACACAGAGCTTTCTTT	CATSRDRGHRAFF
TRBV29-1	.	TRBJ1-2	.	TGCAGCGTTGAAGAAAATACGGTCTCTCGAAACTATGGCTACACCTTC	CSVEENTVSRNYGYTF
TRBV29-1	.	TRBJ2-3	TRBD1	TGCAGCTCTAAGACAGGGTGGGGCACAGATACGCAGTATTTT	CSSKTGWGTDTQYF
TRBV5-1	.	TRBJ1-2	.	TGCGCCAGCAAAGATAGGGGTGGAGACTATGGCTACACCTTC	CASKDRGGDYGYTF
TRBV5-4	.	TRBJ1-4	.	TGTGCCAGCAGCCCCGGGAGGAGTGAAAAACTGTTTTTT	CASSPGRSEKLFF
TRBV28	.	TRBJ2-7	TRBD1	TGTGCCAGCAGTTGGACAGGGGGCTCCTACGAGCAGTACTTC	CASSWTGGSYEQYF
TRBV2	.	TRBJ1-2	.	TGTGCCAGCAGTGTCCTGAACTATGGCTACACCTTC	CASSVLNYGYTF
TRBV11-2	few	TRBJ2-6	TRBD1	TGTGCCAGCAGGACAGGGGTCAGCTCTGGGGCCAACGTCCTGACTTTC	CASRTGVSSGANVLTF
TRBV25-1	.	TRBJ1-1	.	TGTGCCAGCAGTGAATTCGGACACATCAGGACTGAAGCTTTCTTT	CASSEFGHIRTEAFF
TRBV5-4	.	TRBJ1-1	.	TGTGCCAGCAGCTCGGGGGGGCAGGTGAACACTGAAGCTTTCTTT	CASSSGGQVNTEAFF